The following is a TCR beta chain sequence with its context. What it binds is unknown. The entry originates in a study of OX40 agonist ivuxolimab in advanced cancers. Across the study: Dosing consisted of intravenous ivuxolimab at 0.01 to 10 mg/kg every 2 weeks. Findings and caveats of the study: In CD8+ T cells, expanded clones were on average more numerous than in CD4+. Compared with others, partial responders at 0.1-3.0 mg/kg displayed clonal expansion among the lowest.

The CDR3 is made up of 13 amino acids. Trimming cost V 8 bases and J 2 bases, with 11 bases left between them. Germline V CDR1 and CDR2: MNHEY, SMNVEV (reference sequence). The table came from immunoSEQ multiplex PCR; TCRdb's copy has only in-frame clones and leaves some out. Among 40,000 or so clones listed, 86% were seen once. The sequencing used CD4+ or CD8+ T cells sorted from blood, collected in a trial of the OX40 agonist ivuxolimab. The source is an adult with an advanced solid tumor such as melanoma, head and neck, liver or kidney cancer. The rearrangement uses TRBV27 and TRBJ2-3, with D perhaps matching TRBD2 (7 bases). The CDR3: CASEGGLTDTQYF. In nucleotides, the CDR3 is TGTGCCAGCGAGGGGGGGCTCACAGATACGCAGTATTTT.